This entry is about one T cell receptor (beta chain). CDR1 SGHTA and CDR2 FQGNSA come from the germline V gene. The CDR3 is made up of 13 amino acids. V was clipped by 6 bases and J by 8 bases, with 13 bases between them. Clones were read by immunoSEQ multiplex PCR, and TCRdb kept only the in-frame ones, dropping some. The sample yields 280,000 or so clones, roughly 85% seen once. The data originate from a study of blood T cell repertoires in COVID-19. The TCR sequence derives from a woman aged 45-59 years who had recovered from COVID-19. The sample comprised peripheral blood. The chain couples TRBV7-2 to TRBJ1-4; D is possibly TRBD1 (5 bases). The CDR3, as DNA: TGTGCCAGCAGGTCACAGGAAGGGGAAAAACTGTTTTTT. It translates to CASRSQEGEKLFF.